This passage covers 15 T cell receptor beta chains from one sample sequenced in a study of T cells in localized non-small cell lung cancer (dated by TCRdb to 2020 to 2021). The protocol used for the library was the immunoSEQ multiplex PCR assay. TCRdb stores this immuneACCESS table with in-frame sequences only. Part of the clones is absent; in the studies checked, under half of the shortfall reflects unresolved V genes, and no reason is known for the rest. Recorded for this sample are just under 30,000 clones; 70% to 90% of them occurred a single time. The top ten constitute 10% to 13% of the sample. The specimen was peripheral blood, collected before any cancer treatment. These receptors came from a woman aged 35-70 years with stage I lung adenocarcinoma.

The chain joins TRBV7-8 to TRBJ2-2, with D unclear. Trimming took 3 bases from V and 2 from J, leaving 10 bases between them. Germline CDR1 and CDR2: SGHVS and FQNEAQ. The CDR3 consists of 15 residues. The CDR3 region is CASSFGRPNTGELFF. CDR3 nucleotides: TGTGCCAGCAGCTTCGGACGGCCCAACACCGGGGAGCTGTTTTTT.

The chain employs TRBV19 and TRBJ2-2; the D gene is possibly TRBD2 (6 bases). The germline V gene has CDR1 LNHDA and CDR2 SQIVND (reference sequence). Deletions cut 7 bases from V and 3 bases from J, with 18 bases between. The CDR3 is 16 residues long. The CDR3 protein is CASTNRPGLYTGELFF. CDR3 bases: TGTGCCAGTACAAACAGACCGGGACTGTACACCGGGGAGCTGTTTTTT. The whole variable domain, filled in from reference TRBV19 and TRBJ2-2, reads DGGITQSPKYLFRKEGQNVTLSCEQNLNHDAMYWYRQDPGQGLRLIYYSQIVNDFQKGDIAEGYSVSREKKESFPLTVTSAQKNPTAFYLCASTNRPGLYTGELFFGEGSRLTVL.

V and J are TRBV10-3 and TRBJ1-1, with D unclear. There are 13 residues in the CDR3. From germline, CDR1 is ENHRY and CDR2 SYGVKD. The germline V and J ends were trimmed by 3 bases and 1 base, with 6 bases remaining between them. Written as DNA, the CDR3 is TGTGCCATCAGTGAAAGACAGAACACTGAAGCTTTCTTT. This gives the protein CAISERQNTEAFF.

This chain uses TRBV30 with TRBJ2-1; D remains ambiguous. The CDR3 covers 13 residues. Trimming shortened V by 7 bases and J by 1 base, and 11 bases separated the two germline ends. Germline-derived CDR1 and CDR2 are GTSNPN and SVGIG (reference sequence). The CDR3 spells CASTPESYNEQFF. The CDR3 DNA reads TGTGCCTCTACTCCGGAGTCCTACAATGAGCAGTTCTTC. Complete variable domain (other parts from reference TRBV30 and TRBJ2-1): SQTIHQWPATLVQPVGSPLSLECTVEGTSNPNLYWYRQAAGRGLQLLFYSVGIGQISSEVPQNLSASRPQDRQFILSSKKLLLSDSGFYLCASTPESYNEQFFGPGTRLTVL.

The CDR3 is CASSIGLNEQYF. The DNA for the CDR3 is TGTGCCAGTAGTATTGGATTGAACGAGCAGTACTTC. The chain uses TRBV19 and TRBJ2-7; D is uncertain. V dropped 3 bases and J dropped 5 bases, with 8 bases sitting between them. From germline, CDR1 is LNHDA and CDR2 SQIVND (reference sequence). The CDR3 is made up of 12 amino acids.

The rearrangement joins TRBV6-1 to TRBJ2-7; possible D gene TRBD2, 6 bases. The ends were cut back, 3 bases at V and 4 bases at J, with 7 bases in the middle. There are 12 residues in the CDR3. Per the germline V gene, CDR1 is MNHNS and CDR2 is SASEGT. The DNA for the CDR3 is TGTGCCAGCAGTGATAGCGGTTACGAGCAGTACTTC. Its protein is CASSDSGYEQYF.

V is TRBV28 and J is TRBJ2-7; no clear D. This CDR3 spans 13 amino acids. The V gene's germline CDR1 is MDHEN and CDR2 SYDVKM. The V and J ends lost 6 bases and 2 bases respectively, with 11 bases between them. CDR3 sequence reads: CASSRSIPYEQYF. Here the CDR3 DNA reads TGTGCCAGCAGCCGCAGTATCCCCTACGAGCAGTACTTC.

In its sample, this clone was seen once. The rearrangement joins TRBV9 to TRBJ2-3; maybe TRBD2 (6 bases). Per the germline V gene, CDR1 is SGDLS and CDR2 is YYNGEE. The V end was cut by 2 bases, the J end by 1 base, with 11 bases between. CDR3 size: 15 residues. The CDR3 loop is CASSVREQGTDTQYF. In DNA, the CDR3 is TGTGCCAGCAGCGTTCGGGAGCAGGGCACAGATACGCAGTATTTT.

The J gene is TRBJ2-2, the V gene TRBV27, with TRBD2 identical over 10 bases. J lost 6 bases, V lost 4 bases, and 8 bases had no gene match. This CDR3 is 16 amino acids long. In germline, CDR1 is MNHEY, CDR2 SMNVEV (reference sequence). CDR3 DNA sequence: TGTGCCAGCAGTTCCCCTTCTAGCGGGGGAGCCGGGGAGCTGTTTTTT. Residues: CASSSPSSGGAGELFF.

The CDR3 sequence: CASRPLWDRAKDNRSPLHF. CDR3 DNA: TGTGCCAGCAGACCCCTGTGGGACAGGGCCAAAGATAATCGTTCACCCCTCCACTTT. This sequence joins TRBV28 and TRBJ1-6, with TRBD1 matching 9 bases. The CDR3 spans 19 residues. The germline gives CDR1 MDHEN, CDR2 SYDVKM. V shed 6 bases, J shed 9 bases, and the junction held 21 bases outside the gene matches.

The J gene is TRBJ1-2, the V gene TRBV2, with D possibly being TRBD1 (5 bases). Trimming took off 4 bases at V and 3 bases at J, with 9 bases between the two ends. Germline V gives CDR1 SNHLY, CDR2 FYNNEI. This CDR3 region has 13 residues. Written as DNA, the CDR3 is TGTGCCAGCAGTGGACAGTTAGACTATGGCTACACCTTC. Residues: CASSGQLDYGYTF.

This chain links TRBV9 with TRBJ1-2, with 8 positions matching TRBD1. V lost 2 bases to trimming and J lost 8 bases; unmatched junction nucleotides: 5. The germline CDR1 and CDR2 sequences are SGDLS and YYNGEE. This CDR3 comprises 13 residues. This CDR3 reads CASSVGTGRGYTF. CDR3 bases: TGTGCCAGCAGCGTGGGGACAGGCCGAGGCTACACCTTC. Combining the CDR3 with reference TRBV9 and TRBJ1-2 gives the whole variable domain DSGVTQTPKHLITATGQRVTLRCSPRSGDLSVYWYQQSLDQGLQFLIQYYNGEERAKGNILERFSAQQFPDLHSELNLSSLELGDSALYFCASSVGTGRGYTFGSGTRLTVV.

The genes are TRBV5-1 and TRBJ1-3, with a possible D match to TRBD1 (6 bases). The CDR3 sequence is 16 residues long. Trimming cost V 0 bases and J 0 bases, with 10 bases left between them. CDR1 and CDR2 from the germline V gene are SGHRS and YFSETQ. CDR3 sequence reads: CASSLAGQTSGNTIYF. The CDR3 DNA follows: TGCGCCAGCAGCTTGGCTGGACAGACCTCTGGAAACACCATATATTTT.

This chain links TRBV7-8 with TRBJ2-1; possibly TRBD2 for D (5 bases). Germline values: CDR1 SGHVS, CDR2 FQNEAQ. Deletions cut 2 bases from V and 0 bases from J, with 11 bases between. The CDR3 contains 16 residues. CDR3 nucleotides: TGTGCCAGCAGCTTACCGGAAGGGAGCTCCTACAATGAGCAGTTCTTC. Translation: CASSLPEGSSYNEQFF.

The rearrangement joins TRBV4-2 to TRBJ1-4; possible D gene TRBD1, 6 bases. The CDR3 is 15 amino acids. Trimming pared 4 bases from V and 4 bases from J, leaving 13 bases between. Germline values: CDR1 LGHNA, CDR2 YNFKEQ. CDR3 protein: CASSPRGGRNEKLFF. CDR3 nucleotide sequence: TGTGCCAGCAGCCCTAGAGGGGGACGTAATGAAAAACTGTTTTTT.